This TCR beta chain comes out of a study of cytomegalovirus exposure and HLA in healthy donors. In the study overall: Inside one of the first data releases sat some 85 million unique TCRs taken from HLA-typed donors. Study conclusions and caveats: Some public TCRs appeared in many individuals, while most sequences were rare. A few CMV-associated chains were confirmed in vitro to be specific for CMV antigens. Presence/absence analysis assumed near-uniform sequencing depth across donors.

A multiplex PCR was run with 60 Vbeta primers and 13 Jbeta primers. The protocol was immunoSEQ multiplex PCR, while the TCRdb copy is restricted to in-frame clones and leaves out a portion. The sample lists hundreds of thousands of clones, more than 70% seen once, with 0.4% to 0.6% in the top ten. V trimming: 3 bases; J trimming: 4 bases; junction bases outside the gene matches: 13. CDR1 is SGHDN and CDR2 is FVKESK in the germline V gene. The CDR3 is made up of 17 amino acids. In its sample, this clone was seen once. As yet, its antigen is unknown. Sequencing was done on a sample of PBMCs. The chain couples TRBV14 to TRBJ2-5; 8 bases are a match to TRBD2. The TCR was taken from a boy between 10 and 17 years old in good health and CMV-seronegative. CDR3 protein: CASSHPTNGGAGETQYF. The CDR3 nucleotides are TGTGCCAGCAGCCATCCGACCAACGGGGGGGCCGGAGAGACCCAGTACTTC.